The 9 T cell receptor beta chains below come from one sample, sequenced in a study of T cell changes during pregnancy in multiple sclerosis (dated by TCRdb to about 2019). The library came from the immunoSEQ multiplex PCR assay. TCRdb provides this immuneACCESS table in a form limited to in-frame rearrangements. Some clones are lacking; in checked studies, under half of them reflect an unresolved V gene, and why the rest are absent is not known. The table for this sample lists roughly 52,000 clones; around 90% of them were counted only once. Around 0.58% of the sample is held by the ten biggest clonotypes. The sequenced sample was CD4+ T cells from peripheral blood mononuclear cells, obtained in the first trimester of pregnancy. These receptors were obtained from a female donor with multiple sclerosis, enrolled in a pregnancy study.

This sequence joins TRBV7-3 and TRBJ1-1, with D tentatively TRBD1 (5 bases). The germline gives CDR1 SGHTA, CDR2 FQGTGA. Trimming removed 5 bases from V and 3 bases from J, with 10 bases in between. The CDR3 is 13 amino acids. The CDR3 protein is CASSARGDTEAFF. The CDR3 DNA sequence: TGTGCCAGCAGCGCACGGGGGGACACTGAAGCTTTCTTT.

The J gene is TRBJ2-7, the V gene TRBV4-1; no definite D call. CDR1 and CDR2 (germline): MGHRA, YSYEKL. V was trimmed by 1 base and J by 8 bases, leaving 6 bases between them. This CDR3 has 11 residues. The CDR3 spells CASSQGRKQYF. The DNA for the CDR3 is TGCGCCAGCAGCCAAGGCAGGAAGCAGTACTTC.

The CDR3 bases are TGCAGTGCCCAAGACAGGGCCGAAGCTTTCTTT. This encodes CSAQDRAEAFF. The chain uses TRBV20-1 and TRBJ1-1, with 7 nucleotides matching TRBD1. Trimming at V came to 6 bases and at J to 8 bases, leaving 6 bases not matched to a gene. This CDR3 spans 11 amino acids. Germline CDR1 reads DFQATT; CDR2 reads SNEGSKA (reference sequence).

J is TRBJ1-5 and V is TRBV6-1; unclear D gene. The V end lost 1 base, the J end lost 6 bases, and 7 bases lay between the germline ends. Germline assignment: CDR1 MNHNS and CDR2 SASEGT. CDR3 size: 13 residues. The DNA of the CDR3 is TGTGCCAGCAGTGAAGGACGAGGTCAGCCCCAGCATTTT. Amino acids: CASSEGRGQPQHF.

The rearrangement links TRBV2 to TRBJ2-4, with D perhaps matching TRBD1 (6 bases). The V end was cut by 8 bases, the J end by 11 bases, with 25 bases between. The V gene's germline CDR1 is SNHLY and CDR2 FYNNEI. The length of the CDR3 is 15 residues. DNA for the CDR3: TGTGCCAGCTTTTTTTCGGCAGGGGCCTTGTCTGTTCAGTACTTC. It encodes CASFFSAGALSVQYF.

V gene TRBV29-1 combines with J gene TRBJ2-3; 9 nucleotides match TRBD1. The CDR3 runs to 13 residues. Trimming at V came to 6 bases and at J to 6 bases, leaving 7 bases not matched to a gene. Germline CDR1 SQVTM, CDR2 ANQGSEA. CDR3 region: CSVGTGKIDTQYF. DNA for the CDR3: TGCAGCGTAGGGACAGGGAAGATCGATACGCAGTATTTT.

The chain uses TRBV7-9 and TRBJ2-3, with TRBD1 as a possible D gene (5 bases). The CDR3 length is 14 residues. Between the trimmed V and J ends, which lost 5 bases and 5 bases, there was a span of 14 bases. Per the germline V gene, CDR1 is SEHNR and CDR2 is FQNEAQ (reference sequence). The DNA for the CDR3 is TGTGCCAGCAGCAGTGGACACCCCGGAGATACGCAGTATTTT. Translated: CASSSGHPGDTQYF.

The chain's CDR3 is CASNQQGQGSHEQYF. In DNA, the CDR3 is TGTGCCAGCAACCAACAGGGACAGGGGTCCCACGAGCAGTACTTC. The genes are TRBV28 and TRBJ2-7, with 10 bases identical to TRBD1. V gave up 7 bases and J gave up 5 bases; unmatched junction bases: 11. The CDR3 contains 15 residues. Germline V gene data show CDR1 as MDHEN and CDR2 as SYDVKM.

V usage is TRBV9 and J usage is TRBJ1-2; 7 bases are shared with TRBD1. CDR1 is SGDLS, CDR2 YYNGEE, per germline. V lost 2 bases to trimming and J lost 4 bases; unmatched junction nucleotides: 11. This CDR3 is 16 amino acids long. The CDR3 reads CASSVFDRVSSYGYTF. CDR3 DNA: TGTGCCAGCAGCGTCTTCGACAGGGTATCTTCCTATGGCTACACCTTC.